The source of this TCR beta chain is a study of cytomegalovirus exposure and HLA in healthy donors (dated by TCRdb to between 2016 and 2019). Study-wide context: According to a later analysis, one platform produced both the roughly 120 validation repertoires and the 620 or so repertoires of the first cohort. Besides the first cohort of roughly 660 subjects, a separate validation cohort made up of roughly 130 different subjects was used. High-throughput TCR immunosequencing, statistical association of individual TCRs with disease status, and machine learning were combined to predict cytomegalovirus infection status. The study was designed to test whether signatures of past pathogen exposure could be identified by cataloging public T cell receptors. The paper as a whole reports these results and caveats: Of the cluster scores, approximately 94% were above 0 in a later analysis, which found that TCRs clustered in the first cohort also tended to co-occur in the 95 to 150 validation repertoires. Most TCR sequences were seen in very few donors, while some public TCRs were found in many individuals. In both the original and validation cohorts, the classifier was reported to diagnose cytomegalovirus status with high specificity and sensitivity. A few of the identified cytomegalovirus-associated TCR beta chains were confirmed in vitro to be specific for cytomegalovirus antigens. A later analysis had no HLA typing for the validation cohort, so co-occurrence there was scored across all 130 or so repertoires. The authors suggested that the approach could potentially be generalized to other disease states and immunological phenotypes. The study gave a list of under 200 TCR beta chains associated with cytomegalovirus.

Library generation was performed with the immunoSEQ multiplex PCR assay. In the source study's methods: A statistical classification framework was built to diagnose cytomegalovirus status from the catalog of TCR beta chain sequences. TCRdb obtained this table from immuneACCESS and retained in-frame rearrangements with V and J assigned. These tables miss some clones; where compared with another copy, unresolved V genes account for less than half of the shortfall, and the remainder is unexplained. That table is the source of V, J and clone size, and D and trimming were worked out from the DNA. In all, the sample holds 200,000 to 250,000 clones, and about 90% of those were seen once. The ten largest clones represent approximately 1.1% of the sample. Spanning cysteine to phenylalanine, the CDR3 consists of 15 amino acids. The read is trimmed to its CDR3 DNA, 45 bases read in frame from base 1. Trimming costs V 0 bases and J 2 bases, and their ends lie 14 bases apart. CDR1 and CDR2, per the germline V gene, are SQVTM and ANQGSEA.

Comments on this clone: The antigen this receptor binds is unknown. Base qualities were left out, and no much larger clone turns up one base away.

The donors were included in the validation cohort of around 120 subjects, a group kept apart from the roughly 680-subject first cohort. Recombination linked TRBV29-1 to TRBJ2-7; TRBD2 is a possible D gene, resting on 5 matching bases. The sample was PBMCs. The receptor's source is a woman aged 18-30 years in good health and CMV-seronegative. CDR3 loop: CSVEERGVSPYEQYF. The nucleotide sequence reads TGCAGCGTTGAAGAACGGGGAGTATCCCCCTACGAGCAGTACTTC.